This T cell receptor beta chain derives from a study of PD-L1 blockade in urothelial cancer. This clone appeared once. Urothelial carcinoma, locally advanced or metastatic, affected the patients. Produced via immunoSEQ multiplex PCR; TCRdb's table is partial and in-frame only. The sample shows some 67,000 clones, about 89% of them seen only once. After removal of 4 bases from V and 4 bases from J, the junction contained 13 bases not matched to a gene. The CDR3 sequence is 16 residues long. CDR1 and CDR2 from the germline V gene are SEHNR and FQNEAQ (reference sequence). The sequences come from PBMCs, collected around atezolizumab (anti-PD-L1) treatment. The rearrangement uses TRBV7-9 and TRBJ2-7, with 7 bases that match TRBD1. The clonotype originates from a man aged 55-75 years with urothelial cancer. Written as DNA, the CDR3 is TGTGCCAGCAGCTCTAGGGGGCAGGGGTCGGTATACGAGCAGTACTTC. Translated, it gives CASSSRGQGSVYEQYF.